These T cell receptor beta chains were read from a single sample in a study of Graves' ophthalmopathy and Graves' hyperthyroidism. TCRdb passed the multiplex PCR reads through MiXCR, listing each CDR3 protein once. The table has approximately 380,000 distinct CDR3 sequences, under 25% seen once. Material: peripheral blood. The receptor set was obtained from a young woman with stable Graves' hyperthyroidism. The CDR3 runs from the conserved cysteine through the conserved F or W. Only some rows state a clone size, as once, few, many or a class for expanded clones.

V	size	J	CDR3
TRBV6-1	many	TRBJ1-6	CASSDRDGNSPLHF
TRBV11-1	NA	TRBJ1-1	CASSLWGSAFF
TRBV27	few	TRBJ2-7	CASSLHRDLPYEQYF
TRBV15	many	TRBJ2-5	CATSTIAGRGQETQYF
TRBV6-5	many	TRBJ1-1	CASSYSGGEAFF
TRBV7-2	many	TRBJ2-2	CASSLVRGRAGELFF
TRBV25-1	many	TRBJ1-2	CASSEYSRYGGYTF
TRBV30	few	TRBJ2-7	CAWTDTNAYEQYF
TRBV20-1	many	TRBJ2-7	CSARFPYNYEQYF
TRBV6-1	NA	TRBJ2-3	CASSGQGLRDTQYF
TRBV20-1	many	TRBJ1-2	CSADHDRSYGYTF
TRBV3-1	many	TRBJ1-6	CASSQAGSTYSPLHF
TRBV6-1	many	TRBJ1-1	CASSLGLTVNTEAFF
TRBV5-1	NA	TRBJ1-2	CASSWDGRFNYGYTF
TRBV7-2	many	TRBJ1-5	CASSPGRVSNQPQHF
TRBV6-1	many	TRBJ1-1	CASSRGSGPNTEAFF
TRBV7-2	many	TRBJ2-5	CASSLRGQGVQETQYF
TRBV19	few	TRBJ2-7	CASSIGSSGIYEQYF
TRBV15	many	TRBJ2-7	CATSRRLIGGSRYEQYF
TRBV29-1	once	TRBJ2-2	CSVEDRRHTGELFF
TRBV30	NA	TRBJ2-2	CAWSVYLGQPTGELFF
TRBV28	many	TRBJ1-2	CASSHDRDGGGYTF